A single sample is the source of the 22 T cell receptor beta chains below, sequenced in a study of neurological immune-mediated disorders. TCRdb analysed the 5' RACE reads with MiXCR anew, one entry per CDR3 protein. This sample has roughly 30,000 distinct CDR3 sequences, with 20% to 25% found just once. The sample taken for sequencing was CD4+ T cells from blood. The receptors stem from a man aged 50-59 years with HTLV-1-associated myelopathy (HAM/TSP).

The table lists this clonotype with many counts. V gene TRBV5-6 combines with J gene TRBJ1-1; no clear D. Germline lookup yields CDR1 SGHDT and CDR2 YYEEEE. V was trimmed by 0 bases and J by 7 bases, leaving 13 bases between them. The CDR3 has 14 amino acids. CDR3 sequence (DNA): TGTGCCAGCAGCTTGGCCGGTAGATCCTTTGAAGCTTTCTTT. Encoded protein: CASSLAGRSFEAFF.

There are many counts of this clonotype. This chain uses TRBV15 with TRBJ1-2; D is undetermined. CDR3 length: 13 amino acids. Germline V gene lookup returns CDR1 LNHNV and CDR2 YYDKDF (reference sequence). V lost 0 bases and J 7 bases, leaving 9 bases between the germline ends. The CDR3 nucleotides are TGTGCCACCAGCAGAGATGGAGTCGCTGGCTACACCTTC. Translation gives CATSRDGVAGYTF.

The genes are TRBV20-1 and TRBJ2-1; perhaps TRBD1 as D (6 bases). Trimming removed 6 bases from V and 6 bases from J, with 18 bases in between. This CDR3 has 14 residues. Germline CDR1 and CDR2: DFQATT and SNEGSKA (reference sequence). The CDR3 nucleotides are TGCAGTGCCATCAACAGGGTCAAATTCAATGAGCAGTTCTTC. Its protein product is CSAINRVKFNEQFF.

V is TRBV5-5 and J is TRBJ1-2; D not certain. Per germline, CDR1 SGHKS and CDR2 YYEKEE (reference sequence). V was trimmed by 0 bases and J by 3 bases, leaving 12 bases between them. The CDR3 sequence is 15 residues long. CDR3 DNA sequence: TGTGCCAGCAGCTTGGCCGAGGTTAGCGACTATGGCTACACCTTC. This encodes CASSLAEVSDYGYTF.

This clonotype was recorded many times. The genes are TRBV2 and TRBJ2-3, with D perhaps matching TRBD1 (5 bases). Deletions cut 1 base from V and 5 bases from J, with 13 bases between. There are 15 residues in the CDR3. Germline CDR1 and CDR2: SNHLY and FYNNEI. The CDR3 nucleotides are TGTGCCAGCAGTGAAGTTAGTAGGGGTGGAGATACGCAGTATTTT. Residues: CASSEVSRGGDTQYF.

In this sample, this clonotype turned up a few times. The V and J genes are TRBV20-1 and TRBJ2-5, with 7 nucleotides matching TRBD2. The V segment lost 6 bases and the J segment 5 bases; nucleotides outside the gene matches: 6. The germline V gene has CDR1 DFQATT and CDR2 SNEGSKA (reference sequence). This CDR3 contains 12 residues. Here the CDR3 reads CSAGGGKETQYF. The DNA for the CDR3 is TGCAGTGCGGGGGGGGGAAAGGAGACCCAGTACTTC.

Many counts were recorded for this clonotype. CDR3 amino acids: CSANGLAGDKENEQFF. CDR3 nucleotide sequence: TGCAGTGCAAATGGACTAGCGGGAGATAAGGAGAATGAGCAGTTCTTC. The chain is built from TRBV20-1 and TRBJ2-1; TRBD2 matches at 13 bases. Germline V gene sequence: CDR1 DFQATT, CDR2 SNEGSKA (reference sequence). Trimming took 6 bases from V and 7 from J; bases not matched to a gene: 12. This CDR3 region has 16 residues.

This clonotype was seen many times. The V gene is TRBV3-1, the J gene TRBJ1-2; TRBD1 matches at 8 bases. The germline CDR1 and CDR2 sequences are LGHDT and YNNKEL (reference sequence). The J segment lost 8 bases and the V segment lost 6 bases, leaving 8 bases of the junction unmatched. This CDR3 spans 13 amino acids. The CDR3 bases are TGTGCCAGCAGACTTGACAGGGGAGGAGGCTACACCTTC. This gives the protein CASRLDRGGGYTF.

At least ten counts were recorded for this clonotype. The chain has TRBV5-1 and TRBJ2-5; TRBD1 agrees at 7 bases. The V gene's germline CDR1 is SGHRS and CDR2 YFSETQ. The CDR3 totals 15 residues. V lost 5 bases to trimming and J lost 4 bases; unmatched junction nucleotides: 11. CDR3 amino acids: CASRPLPGQRETQYF. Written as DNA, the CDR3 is TGCGCCAGCAGGCCCTTACCGGGACAGAGAGAGACCCAGTACTTC. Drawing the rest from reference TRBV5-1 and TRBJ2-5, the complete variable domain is KAGVTQTPRYLIKTRGQQVTLSCSPISGHRSVSWYQQTPGQGLQFLFEYFSETQRNKGNFPGRFSGRQFSNSRSEMNVSTLELGDSALYLCASRPLPGQRETQYFGPGTRLLVL.

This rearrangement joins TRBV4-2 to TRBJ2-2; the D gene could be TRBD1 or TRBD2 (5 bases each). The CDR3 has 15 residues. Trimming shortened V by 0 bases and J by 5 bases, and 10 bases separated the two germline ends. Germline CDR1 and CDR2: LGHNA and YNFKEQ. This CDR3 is CASSQDGTRTGELFF. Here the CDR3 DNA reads TGTGCCAGCAGCCAAGACGGGACGAGGACCGGGGAGCTGTTTTTT.

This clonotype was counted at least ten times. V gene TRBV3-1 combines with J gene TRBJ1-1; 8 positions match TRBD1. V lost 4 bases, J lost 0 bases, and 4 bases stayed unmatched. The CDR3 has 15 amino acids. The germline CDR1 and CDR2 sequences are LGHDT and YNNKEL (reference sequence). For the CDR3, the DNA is TGTGCCAGCAGCCGACAGGGGTACATGAACACTGAAGCTTTCTTT. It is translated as CASSRQGYMNTEAFF.

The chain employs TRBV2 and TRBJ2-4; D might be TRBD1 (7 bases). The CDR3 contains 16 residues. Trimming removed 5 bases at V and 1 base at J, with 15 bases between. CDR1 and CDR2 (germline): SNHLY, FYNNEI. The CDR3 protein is CASSTQGGRAKNIQYF. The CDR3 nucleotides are TGTGCCAGCAGTACCCAGGGGGGTCGGGCCAAAAACATTCAGTACTTC.

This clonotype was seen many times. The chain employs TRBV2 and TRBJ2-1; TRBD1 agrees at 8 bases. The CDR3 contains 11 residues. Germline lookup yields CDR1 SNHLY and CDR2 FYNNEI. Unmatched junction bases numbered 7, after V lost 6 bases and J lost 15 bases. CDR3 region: CASRRQGRGFF. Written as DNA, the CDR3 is TGTGCCAGCAGACGACAGGGGCGAGGGTTCTTC.

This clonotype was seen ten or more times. CDR3 sequence reads: CASRLADNEQFF. Here the CDR3 DNA reads TGTGCCAGCAGACTAGCGGACAATGAGCAGTTCTTC. V and J are TRBV12-3 or TRBV12-4 and TRBJ2-1; 8 bases map to TRBD2. The CDR3 sequence is 12 residues long. V lost 6 bases and J lost 5; bases outside the gene matches: 0.

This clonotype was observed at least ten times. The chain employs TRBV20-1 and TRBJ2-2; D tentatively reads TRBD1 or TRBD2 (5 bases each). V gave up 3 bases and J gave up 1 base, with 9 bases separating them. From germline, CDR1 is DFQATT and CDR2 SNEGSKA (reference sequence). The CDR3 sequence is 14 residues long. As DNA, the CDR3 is TGCAGTGCTAGGGGTGGGGGGAACACCGGGGAGCTGTTTTTT. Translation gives CSARGGGNTGELFF.

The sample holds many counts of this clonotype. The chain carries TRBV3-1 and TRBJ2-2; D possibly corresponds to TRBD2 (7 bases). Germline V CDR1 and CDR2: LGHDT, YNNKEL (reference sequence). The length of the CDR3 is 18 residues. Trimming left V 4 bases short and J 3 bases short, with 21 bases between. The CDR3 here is CASSPRRGRGSYTGELFF. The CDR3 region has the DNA TGTGCCAGCAGCCCCCGTAGAGGGAGGGGGTCGTACACCGGGGAGCTGTTTTTT.

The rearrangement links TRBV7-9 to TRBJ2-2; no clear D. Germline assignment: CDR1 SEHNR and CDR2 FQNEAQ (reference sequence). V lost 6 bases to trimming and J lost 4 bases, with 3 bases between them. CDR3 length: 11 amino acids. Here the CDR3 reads CASRGTGELFF. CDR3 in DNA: TGTGCCAGCAGGGGCACCGGGGAGCTGTTTTTT.

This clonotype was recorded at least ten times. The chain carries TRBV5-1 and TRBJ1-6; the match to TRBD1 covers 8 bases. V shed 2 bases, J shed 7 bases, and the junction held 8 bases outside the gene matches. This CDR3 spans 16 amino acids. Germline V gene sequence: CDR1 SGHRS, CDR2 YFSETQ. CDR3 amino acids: CASSFRTGNENSPLHF. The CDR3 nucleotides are TGCGCCAGCAGCTTCCGGACAGGGAATGAGAATTCACCCCTCCACTTT.

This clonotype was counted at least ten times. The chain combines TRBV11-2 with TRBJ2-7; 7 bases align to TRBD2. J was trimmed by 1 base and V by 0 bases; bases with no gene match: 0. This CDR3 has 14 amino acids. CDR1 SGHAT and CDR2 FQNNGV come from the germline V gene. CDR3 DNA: TGTGCCAGCAGCTTAGAACTAGCGTCCTACGAGCAGTACTTC. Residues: CASSLELASYEQYF.

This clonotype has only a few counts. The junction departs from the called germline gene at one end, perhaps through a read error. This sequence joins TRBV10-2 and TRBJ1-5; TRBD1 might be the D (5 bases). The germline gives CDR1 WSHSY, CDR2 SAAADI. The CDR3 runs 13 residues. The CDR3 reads CASRLGAHQPQHF. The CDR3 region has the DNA TGTGCCAGCAGGTTAGGGGCACATCAGCCCCAGCATTTT.

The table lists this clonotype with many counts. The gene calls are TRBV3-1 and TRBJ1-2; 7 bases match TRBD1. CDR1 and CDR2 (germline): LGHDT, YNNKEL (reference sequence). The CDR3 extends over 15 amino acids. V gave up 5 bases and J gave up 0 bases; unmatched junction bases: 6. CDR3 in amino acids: CASSKGGGSNYGYTF. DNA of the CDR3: TGTGCCAGCAGCAAAGGGGGCGGCTCTAACTATGGCTACACCTTC.

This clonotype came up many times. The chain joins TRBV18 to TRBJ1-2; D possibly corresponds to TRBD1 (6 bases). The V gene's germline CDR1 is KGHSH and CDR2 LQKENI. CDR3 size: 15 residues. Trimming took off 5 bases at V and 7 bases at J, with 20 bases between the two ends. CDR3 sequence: CASSINRQDAGGYTF. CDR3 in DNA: TGTGCCAGCTCAATCAACCGACAGGATGCGGGTGGCTACACCTTC.